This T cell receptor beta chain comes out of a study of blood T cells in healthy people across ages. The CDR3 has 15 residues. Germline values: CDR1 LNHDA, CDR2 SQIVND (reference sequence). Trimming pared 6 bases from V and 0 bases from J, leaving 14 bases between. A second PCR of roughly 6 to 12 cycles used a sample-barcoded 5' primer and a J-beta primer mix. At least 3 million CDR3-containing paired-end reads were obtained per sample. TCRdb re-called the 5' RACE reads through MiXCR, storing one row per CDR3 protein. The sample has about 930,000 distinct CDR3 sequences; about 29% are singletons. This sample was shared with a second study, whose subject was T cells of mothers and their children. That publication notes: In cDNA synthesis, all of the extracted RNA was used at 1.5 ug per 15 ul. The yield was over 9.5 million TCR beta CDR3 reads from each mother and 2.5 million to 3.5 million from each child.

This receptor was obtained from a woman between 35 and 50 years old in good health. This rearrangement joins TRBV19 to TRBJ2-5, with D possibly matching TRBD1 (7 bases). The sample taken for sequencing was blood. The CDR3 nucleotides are TGTGCCAGTAGCCCGACAGGGAGGTACCAAGAGACCCAGTACTTC. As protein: CASSPTGRYQETQYF.